This is a list of T cell receptor beta chains from one sample in a study of blood T cell repertoires in COVID-19. Assay used: immunoSEQ multiplex PCR; TCRdb lists only in-frame clones, some missing. Of around 190,000 clones in the sample, just under 80% were seen once. Sequenced sample: peripheral blood. All receptors derive from a man in his 70s with active or convalescent COVID-19. CDR3s include the opening cysteine and the closing phenylalanine or tryptophan. Fields, in order: D gene, clone size, V gene, CDR3 length, J gene, CDR3 DNA, CDR3 protein. The D gene is left open where the match is weak. The size entry is marked missing in some rows and otherwise reads once, few, many or a size class.

>.|.|TRBV5-1|14|TRBJ1-1
TGCGCCAGCAGCTTGGGGGAGGTGAGCACTGAAGCTTTCTTT
CASSLGEVSTEAFF
>.|.|TRBV3-1/TRBV3-2|15|TRBJ1-4
TGTGCCAGCAGCCAAGAAGCGGTTGGGAACGAAAAACTGTTTTTT
CASSQEAVGNEKLFF
>.|.|TRBV28|13|TRBJ1-5
TGTGCCAGCAGTGACAGCAGCAATCAGCCCCAGCATTTT
CASSDSSNQPQHF
>.|.|TRBV19|16|TRBJ2-2
TGTGCCAGTAGTAGAAGTGGCCGGGGATACACCGGGGAGCTGTTTTTT
CASSRSGRGYTGELFF
>.|.|TRBV7-2|15|TRBJ1-2
TGTGCCAGCAGCTTAGACCATACAGTTAACTATGGCTACACCTTC
CASSLDHTVNYGYTF
>.|.|TRBV5-1|14|TRBJ2-5
TGCGCCAGCAGCTTAGGGGCAGGACAAGAGACCCAGTACTTC
CASSLGAGQETQYF
>.|.|TRBV18|13|TRBJ2-7
TGTGCCAGCTCACCACCTCTCGCCTACGAGCAGTACTTC
CASSPPLAYEQYF
>.|.|TRBV7-6|14|TRBJ2-2
TGTGCCAGCAGCCGAGGTGGCTCCACCGGGGAGCTGTTTTTT
CASSRGGSTGELFF
>TRBD2|.|TRBV11-2|13|TRBJ2-5
TGTGCCAGCACCTTTGGGGGAGGGGAGACCCAGTACTTC
CASTFGGGETQYF
>TRBD1|.|TRBV19|16|TRBJ1-2
TGTGCCAGTAGTACGCGCCATGGACAGGGTGACTATGGCTACACCTTC
CASSTRHGQGDYGYTF
>TRBD2|.|TRBV27|13|TRBJ2-7
TGTGCCAGCCAACGGGGGGAAACCTACGAGCAGTACTTC
CASQRGETYEQYF
>.|.|TRBV6-2/TRBV6-3|15|TRBJ2-3
TGTGCCAGCAGTTACGGCGGAGAGGGCACAGATACGCAGTATTTT
CASSYGGEGTDTQYF
>TRBD1|.|TRBV18|16|TRBJ2-1
TGTGCCAGCTCACCCCCCGCCGGGACAGGGTGGGGTGAGCAGTTCTTC
CASSPPAGTGWGEQFF
>TRBD2|.|TRBV6-5|15|TRBJ2-1
TGTGCCAGCAGTTCGCCAGCGGGAGTTAGGAATGAGCAGTTCTTC
CASSSPAGVRNEQFF
>TRBD1|.|TRBV5-1|13|TRBJ2-7
TGCGCCAGCAGCTTAGGACAGGGAGGCGAGCAGTACTTC
CASSLGQGGEQYF
>TRBD1|few|TRBV2|14|TRBJ1-1
TGTGCCAGCATCCGGACAGGGGCGATTACTGAAGCTTTCTTT
CASIRTGAITEAFF
>.|once|TRBV12-3/TRBV12-4|13|TRBJ2-1
TGTGCCAGCAGCAGGCGGGTTGTCGATGAGCAGTTCTTC
CASSRRVVDEQFF
>TRBD1|once|TRBV7-8|16|TRBJ1-5
TGTGCCAGCAGCCCCCGACAGGGGACCGGCAATCAGCCCCAGCATTTT
CASSPRQGTGNQPQHF
>TRBD2|.|TRBV7-2|17|TRBJ2-3
TGTGCCAGCAGCTCCTTAGGACTAGGCCCAACCGCAGATACGCAGTATTTT
CASSSLGLGPTADTQYF
>TRBD1|.|TRBV30|15|TRBJ2-2
TGTGCCTGGAGTGCACAGGGGGCGGGAGCCGGGGAGCTGTTTTTT
CAWSAQGAGAGELFF
>TRBD1|.|TRBV2|15|TRBJ2-7
TGTGCCTCCACAGGGGACAGGGTAATTCTGGACGAGCAGTACTTC
CASTGDRVILDEQYF
>.|once|TRBV6-5|12|TRBJ1-3
TGTGCCAGCACCTATTCTGGAAACACCATATATTTT
CASTYSGNTIYF
>TRBD1|.|TRBV12-5|14|TRBJ2-7
TGTGCTAGTGGCCTGCCGGGACAGATCTACGAGCAGTACTTC
CASGLPGQIYEQYF
>TRBD2|.|TRBV28|15|TRBJ2-5
TGTGCCAGCAGTTTAGCGGGAGGGGTCCAAGAGACCCAGTACTTC
CASSLAGGVQETQYF
>.|.|TRBV12-5|11|TRBJ2-7
TGTGCTAGTCAGGCAGTCTACGAGCAGTACTTC
CASQAVYEQYF
>.|.|TRBV5-4|15|TRBJ2-4
TGTGCCAGCAGCCGTGAGGGACTAGCCAAAAACATTCAGTACTTC
CASSREGLAKNIQYF
>.|.|TRBV20-1|11|TRBJ1-1
TGCAGTGCTAGAGGCAGGGCAGAAGCTTTCTTT
CSARGRAEAFF
>TRBD1|.|TRBV7-6|16|TRBJ2-3
TGTGCCAGCAGCCCCCCGGGACAGGTATTCGGGGATACGCAGTATTTT
CASSPPGQVFGDTQYF
>TRBD2|.|TRBV6-5|16|TRBJ2-5
TGTGCCAGCAGTTACTCAGGACTAGCGCACCAAGAGACCCAGTACTTC
CASSYSGLAHQETQYF
>TRBD1|.|TRBV2|15|TRBJ1-2
TGTGCCAGCAGTGAACCCGGACAGGGCCACTATGGCTACACCTTC
CASSEPGQGHYGYTF
>.|.|TRBV5-5|13|TRBJ2-5
TGTGCCAGCAGCTTGAGACAGCAAGAGACCCAGTACTTC
CASSLRQQETQYF
>TRBD1|few|TRBV27|15|TRBJ1-2
TGTGCCAGCAGTCTTTTTCCGGGACAGGGGCATGGCTACACCTTC
CASSLFPGQGHGYTF
>.|.|TRBV5-1|13|TRBJ2-1
TGCGCCAGCAGCTTGGTATTGTACAATGAGCAGTTCTTC
CASSLVLYNEQFF
>.|few|TRBV4-3|13|TRBJ1-4
TGCGCCGGCGAGGACAGAAGGAATGAAAAACTGTTTTTT
CAGEDRRNEKLFF
>.|few|TRBV6-5|14|TRBJ2-5
TGTGCCAGCAGGGAGGCCACGTACCAAGAGACCCAGTACTTC
CASREATYQETQYF
>TRBD2|once|TRBV6-5|13|TRBJ2-2
TGTGCCAGCACGGCGGGGGGGCCCGGGGAGCTGTTTTTT
CASTAGGPGELFF
>.|.|TRBV6-1|13|TRBJ1-2
TGTGCCAGCAGTGAAGGGGCAAACTATGGCTACACCTTC
CASSEGANYGYTF
>TRBD2|.|TRBV6-4|15|TRBJ2-3
TGTGCCAGCAGTGACTCGGCGGGAGAGGTAGATACGCAGTATTTT
CASSDSAGEVDTQYF
>TRBD2|.|TRBV7-2|15|TRBJ2-5
TGTGCCAGCAGCCACCGGACTAGCGGGAGTGAGACCCAGTACTTC
CASSHRTSGSETQYF
>TRBD1|.|TRBV5-1|15|TRBJ1-2
TGCGCCAGCAGCTTGGCCCCGGGACAGGAGGGGGGCTACACCTTC
CASSLAPGQEGGYTF
>.|.|TRBV19|15|TRBJ1-1
TGTGCCAGTGGAAACAGGGAGACTAAGGACACTGAAGCTTTCTTT
CASGNRETKDTEAFF
>.|.|TRBV18|16|TRBJ2-3
TGTGCCAGCTCACCAGTAGCAGGGTTTCGGGCAGATACGCAGTATTTT
CASSPVAGFRADTQYF
>TRBD2|.|TRBV9|16|TRBJ2-7
TGTGCCAGCAGCCCTCTCGGGACTAGCGGAGCCTACGAGCAGTACTTC
CASSPLGTSGAYEQYF
>.|.|TRBV7-3|15|TRBJ2-2
TGTGCCAGCAGCTTAACGGGCAGTAACACCGGGGAGCTGTTTTTT
CASSLTGSNTGELFF
>.|.|TRBV18|12|TRBJ2-2
TGTGCCAGCGGCCCAGGGGTCGGGGAGCTGTTTTTT
CASGPGVGELFF
>.|.|TRBV12-2|16|TRBJ1-6
TGTGCAAGCCCCAAAACGGGGACAGTCTATAATTCACCCCTCCACTTT
CASPKTGTVYNSPLHF
>TRBD1|.|TRBV5-1|17|TRBJ2-1
TGCGCCAGCAGCTTGGCCGGGCAGGGGGCGTCCTACAATGAGCAGTTCTTC
CASSLAGQGASYNEQFF
>.|once|TRBV7-2|16|TRBJ2-1
TGTGCCAGCAGCTCTACTGCGGCCCTCTTGTTAGGTGAGCAGTTCTTC
CASSSTAALLLGEQFF
>.|.|TRBV6-2/TRBV6-3|16|TRBJ1-5
TGTGCCAGCAGCCCTCGCTTAGGGGCACGGAATCAGCCCCAGCATTTT
CASSPRLGARNQPQHF
>.|.|TRBV11-3|17|TRBJ2-3
TGTGCCAGCAGCCTACAATCCCGACAGACCGGGCAAGATACGCAGTATTTT
CASSLQSRQTGQDTQYF
>.|.|TRBV12-3/TRBV12-4|13|TRBJ2-7
TGTGCCAGCTCTTTAGGGCGGGTCTACGAGCAGTACTTC
CASSLGRVYEQYF
>.|once|TRBV6-1|13|TRBJ2-7
TGTGCCAGCAGTGAACCAGGGGAGGGCGAGCAGTACTTC
CASSEPGEGEQYF
>.|.|TRBV5-1|14|TRBJ2-1
TGCGCCAGCAGCTTGCTCCCTAGCAGGTATGAGCAGTTCTTC
CASSLLPSRYEQFF
>.|.|TRBV11-3|16|TRBJ2-1
TGTGCCAGCAGCTTAGAGGAGGGGGCGCGCGACAATGAGCAGTTCTTC
CASSLEEGARDNEQFF
>TRBD2|.|TRBV11-3|16|TRBJ2-1
TGTGCCAGCAGCCTTGGATGGGCGGGAGCTTACAATGAGCAGTTCTTC
CASSLGWAGAYNEQFF